This T cell receptor beta chain was profiled in a study of blood T cell repertoires in COVID-19. About the research overall: Material from acute and convalescent COVID-19 was sourced from the United States, Italy and Spain. Sample material is recorded as cDNA or gDNA derived from T cells, B-cell-depleted T cells, or PBMCs.

Original handling: The assay estimated nucleated cells by amplifying reference gene primers. Using immunoSEQ multiplex PCR, the repertoire was profiled, and TCRdb retains in-frame clones only, with some absent. The DNA was the basis for D and trimming; V, J and clone size are from that table. Among 120,000 or so clones, nearly 80% were seen once, and the ten largest hold around 15%. V lost 1 base, J lost 9 bases, and 11 bases lay in between. The germline gives CDR1 SGHNT, CDR2 YENEEA. The CDR3 has 13 amino acids. The sample was peripheral blood. The genes are TRBV11-3 and TRBJ2-3; possible D gene TRBD2, 6 bases. This TCR derives from a woman aged 80 or over with active or convalescent COVID-19. The CDR3 protein is CASSLGLRDTQYF. CDR3 DNA: TGTGCCAGCAGCTTAGGGCTGCGGGACACGCAGTATTTT.